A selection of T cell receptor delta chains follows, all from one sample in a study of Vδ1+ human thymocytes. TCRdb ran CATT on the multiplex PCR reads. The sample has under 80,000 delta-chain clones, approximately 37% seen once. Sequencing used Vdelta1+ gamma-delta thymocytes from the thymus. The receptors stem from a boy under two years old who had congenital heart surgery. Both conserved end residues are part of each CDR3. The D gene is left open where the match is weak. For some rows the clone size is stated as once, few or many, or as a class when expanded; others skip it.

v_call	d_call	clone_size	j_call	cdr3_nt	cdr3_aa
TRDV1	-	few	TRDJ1	TGTGCTCTTGGGGAACTAGTGAAAGGAGTCCTATTCGGGGGGACCTGTAAACTCATCTTT	CALGELVKGVLFGGTCKLIF
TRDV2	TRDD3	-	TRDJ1	TGTGCCTCCTCATTGCTACCTACTGGGGGATACACCGATAAACTCATCTTT	CASSLLPTGGYTDKLIF
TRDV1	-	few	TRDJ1	TGTGCTCTTGGGGAACCCATCTACGCGGGAGAATCCGATAAACTCATCTTT	CALGEPIYAGESDKLIF
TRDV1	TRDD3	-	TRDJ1	TGTGCTCTTGGGGAGGACTTTCCTACTCTGGGGGATAGCACCGATAAACTCATCTTC	CALGEDFPTLGDSTDKLIF
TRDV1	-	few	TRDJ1	TGTGCTCTTGGGGAACTACTCGGAGACCCAATTTTCCACACCGATAAACTCATCTTT	CALGELLGDPIFHTDKLIF
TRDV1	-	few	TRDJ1	TGTGCTCTTGGGGAAGCATCCCCGGGGATCACGTACACCGATAAACTCATCTTT	CALGEASPGITYTDKLIF
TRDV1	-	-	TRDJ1	TGTGCTCTTGGGGCAACTACGGCGCTGGAGATATGGTACACCGATAAACTCATCTTT	CALGATTALEIWYTDKLIF
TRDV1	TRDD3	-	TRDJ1	TGTGCTCTTGGGGAACCGTTGGACCTGTACTGGGGGATGGGCACCGATAAACTCATCTTT	CALGEPLDLYWGMGTDKLIF
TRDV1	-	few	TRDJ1	TGTGCTCTTGGGGAAAGGGCGGGCCTCTACACCGATAAACTCATCTTT	CALGERAGLYTDKLIF
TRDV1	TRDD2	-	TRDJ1	TGTGCTCTTGGGGAAAAGTTCTTCCTACACGTATCCGGGGGAGGGAACACCGATAAACTCATCTTT	CALGEKFFLHVSGGGNTDKLIF
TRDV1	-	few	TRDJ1	TGTGCTCTTGGGGCAGCTACTACGGGGTACACCGATAAACTCATCTTT	CALGAATTGYTDKLIF
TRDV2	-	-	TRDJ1	TGTGCCACCGCCTGGGCCGATAAACTCATCTTT	CATAWADKLIF
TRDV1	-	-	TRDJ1	TGTGCTCTTGGAGAGGGGTCGGGTGATACGGATGATAAACTCATCTTT	CALGEGSGDTDDKLIF
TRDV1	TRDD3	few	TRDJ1	TGTGCTCTTGGGGACATACTGCTACGTAAAGGGCTCTGGGGGATTAACAGGGTCGCCGATAAACTCATCTTT	CALGDILLRKGLWGINRVADKLIF
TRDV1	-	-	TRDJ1	TGTGCTCTTGGGGACCCCGCCATCTTTTCCCCTAGCCGAATCACCGATAAACTCATCTTT	CALGDPAIFSPSRITDKLIF
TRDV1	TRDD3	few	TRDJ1	TGTGCTCTTGGGGAACCAGCCCCCGGTACCGTGGGGGATCTACCCCCGTACACCGATAAACTCATCTTT	CALGEPAPGTVGDLPPYTDKLIF
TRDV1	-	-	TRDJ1	TGTGCTCTTGGGGAGTTCCCTCGATTCGGACTCATCTTT	CALGEFPRFGLIF
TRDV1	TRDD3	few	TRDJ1	TGTGCTCTTGGGGAACTAGGGGGGATACGCGCCAATTCTGATAAACTCATCTTT	CALGELGGIRANSDKLIF
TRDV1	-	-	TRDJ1	TGTGCTCTTGGGGAACTATCGAGCGGATTCCCCTTACTAGGGGGGGTAGATAAACTCATCTTT	CALGELSSGFPLLGGVDKLIF
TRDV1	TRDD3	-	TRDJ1	TGTGCTCTTGGGGAAGCCCGGATGTACCTGGGGGATAACGATAAACTCATCTTT	CALGEARMYLGDNDKLIF
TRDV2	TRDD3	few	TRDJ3	TGTGCCTGTGACACCCGCTGGGGGATACCCGCCCCCTGGGACACCCGACAGATGTTTTTC	CACDTRWGIPAPWDTRQMFF
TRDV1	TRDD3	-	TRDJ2	TGTGCTCTTGGGGAACTCGGTCGCCAAGGGATACTCCCTTTGACAGCACAACTCTTCTTT	CALGELGRQGILPLTAQLFF
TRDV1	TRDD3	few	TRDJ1	TGTGCTCTTGGGGAAGGTCTCTGGGGGTGTAAACTCATCTTT	CALGEGLWGCKLIF
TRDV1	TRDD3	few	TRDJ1	TGTGCTCTTGGGGACACCCCCCCCAACTGGGGGATACGCTGCCCCCAGGAACTCATCTTT	CALGDTPPNWGIRCPQELIF
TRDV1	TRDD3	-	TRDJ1	TGTGCTCTTGGGGAAGGCCTTCCAGTTCTCGGGGATACCCACACCGATAAACTCATCTTT	CALGEGLPVLGDTHTDKLIF
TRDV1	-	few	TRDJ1	TGTGCTCTTGGGGACGGGGGCCAGGCGGGTTGGGCGGGTACCGATAAACTCATCTTT	CALGDGGQAGWAGTDKLIF
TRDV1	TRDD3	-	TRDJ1	TGTGCTCTTGGGGAAGGGTACTGGGGGATTGACACCGATAAACCCATCTTT	CALGEGYWGIDTDKPIF
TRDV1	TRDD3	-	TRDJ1	TGTGCTCTTGGGGAACGCCGTGGGGGACCCTACACCGATAAACTCATCTTT	CALGERRGGPYTDKLIF
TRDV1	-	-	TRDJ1	TGTGCTCTTGGGAATTACGGGGGGTCCTTTAAACTCATCTTT	CALGNYGGSFKLIF
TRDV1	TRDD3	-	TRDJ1	TGTGCTCTTGGGGCTCACACTTCCTACACCTCGACTGGGGGATTGATCAAACTCATCTTT	CALGAHTSYTSTGGLIKLIF
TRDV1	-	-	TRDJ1	TGTGCTCTTGGGGAACGGGGGACGTCCACCGATAAACTCATCTTT	CALGERGTSTDKLIF
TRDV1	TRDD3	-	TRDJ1	TGTGCTCTTGGGGAACTGCCAGAGACCTTTCCCACTACTGGGGGATACGCAACTTTTTCGTACACCGATAAACTCATCTTT	CALGELPETFPTTGGYATFSYTDKLIF
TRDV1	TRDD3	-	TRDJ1	TGTGCTCTTGGGGTAAATCTACCCTCCTGGGGGATTTCCGATAAACTCATCTTT	CALGVNLPSWGISDKLIF
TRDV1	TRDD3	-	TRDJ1	TGTGCTCTTGGGGAGCCATCCGATTCCTACTGGGGGATAAAACTCATCTTT	CALGEPSDSYWGIKLIF
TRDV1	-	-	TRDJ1	TGTGCTCTTGGGGAACCCCATAGCGCGGGTAAACTCATCTTT	CALGEPHSAGKLIF
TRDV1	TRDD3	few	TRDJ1	TGTGCTCTTGGGGAACGGGTCCTGTCCTTACTGGGGGATCGCTACCGTGATTACACCGATAAACTCATCTTT	CALGERVLSLLGDRYRDYTDKLIF
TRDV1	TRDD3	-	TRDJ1	TGTGCTCTTGGGCCAACTGGGGGATACCCGTCCACCGATAAACTCATCTTT	CALGPTGGYPSTDKLIF
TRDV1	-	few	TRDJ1	TGTGCTCTTGGGGAAATTGGCTGGGACACAGATAAACTCATCTTT	CALGEIGWDTDKLIF
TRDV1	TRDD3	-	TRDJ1	TGTGCTCTTGGGGAACTCCGCTTCCTCCATACTGGGGGATATCCCCTGGAGTGCCGAAAACTCATCTTT	CALGELRFLHTGGYPLECRKLIF
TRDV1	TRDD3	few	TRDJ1	TGTGCTCCTGGGGAACGAATCGAAATGGGTTCCTTACTGGGGGATACGCGGGGTGACACCGATAAACTCATCTTT	CAPGERIEMGSLLGDTRGDTDKLIF
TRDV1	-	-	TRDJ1	TGTGCTCTTGGGGAATGGCCTTCCCCACCAAAACTGTGGGACTTCCATAAACTCATCTTT	CALGEWPSPPKLWDFHKLIF
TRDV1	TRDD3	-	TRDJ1	TGTGCTCTTGGGGATTCACCACTTCCTCGTCTGGGGGATACCACGGCCGATAAACTCATCTTT	CALGDSPLPRLGDTTADKLIF
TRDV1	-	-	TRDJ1	TGTGCTCTTGGGGAACTAGCGCCGGGCGCGGCCGATAAACTCATCTTT	CALGELAPGAADKLIF
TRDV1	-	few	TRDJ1	TGTGCTCTTGGGGCTCACCTTCCTACGGGAGTACTGGGGGATTCCGATAAACTCATCTTT	CALGAHLPTGVLGDSDKLIF
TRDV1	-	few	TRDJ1	TGTGCTTTCGGGTTGGCTCCGGGTAAACTCATCTTT	CAFGLAPGKLIF
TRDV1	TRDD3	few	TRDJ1	TGTGCTCTTGGGGAACTAGGTCCCTCCCCGCTACTGGGGATCCTGTACACCGATAAACTCATCTTT	CALGELGPSPLLGILYTDKLIF
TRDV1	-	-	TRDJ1	TGTGCTCTTGGGGTTTTTGCCCGATCCTCCATCAGTACTAAAACCGATAAACTCATCTTT	CALGVFARSSISTKTDKLIF
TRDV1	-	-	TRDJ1	TGTGCTCTTGGGGAAACTTCCTACTGGGGATCCCTCGGGAAACGACTCATCTTT	CALGETSYWGSLGKRLIF